These T cell receptor beta chains were read from a single sample in a study of T cell responses to AZD1222 COVID-19 vaccine. Sequenced by immunoSEQ multiplex PCR; TCRdb stores in-frame clones only, minus some. The sample shows 190,000 or so clones, 80% to 95% of them seen only once. Specimen: peripheral blood, collected 28 days after the second AZD1222 dose. Receptors originate from an adult who received the AZD1222 COVID-19 vaccine. Both conserved end residues are part of each CDR3. A D gene is named only where the DNA matches it firmly.

NA,TRBV19,TRBJ1-5,TGTGCCAGTAGTATTCGGGAAAATCAGCCCCAGCATTTT,CASSIRENQPQHF
NA,TRBV12-5,TRBJ2-2,TGTGCTAGTGGTTTGGACACCGGGGAGCTGTTTTTT,CASGLDTGELFF
NA,TRBV7-6,TRBJ2-1,TGTGCCAGCAGCTATTCAGGGGGCGCTCCCAGCGGGGGCGACCAGAATGAGCAGTTCTTC,CASSYSGGAPSGGDQNEQFF
NA,TRBV29-1,TRBJ1-2,TGCAGCGTTGGGACCGGCTCCTCTCTCGGCTACACCTTC,CSVGTGSSLGYTF
TRBD2,TRBV29-1,TRBJ2-3,TGCAGCGCCGCTTTAGCGGGGATTCGGGATACGCAGTATTTT,CSAALAGIRDTQYF
NA,TRBV3-1/TRBV3-2,TRBJ2-5,TGTGCCAGCAGCGCCAGGGAGTACCAAGAGACCCAGTACTTC,CASSAREYQETQYF
TRBD2,TRBV7-3,TRBJ2-1,TGTGCCAGCAGCTTAAACATACTAGCGGGGGGCAAGAATGAGCAGTTCTTC,CASSLNILAGGKNEQFF
NA,TRBV19,TRBJ1-1,TGTGCCAGTACCCCCACGGGGTATGAAGCTTTCTTT,CASTPTGYEAFF
NA,TRBV5-6,TRBJ1-1,TGTGCCAGCAGCTTGGAGAGGCGGATGAACACTGAAGCTTTCTTT,CASSLERRMNTEAFF
TRBD1,TRBV11-2,TRBJ2-5,TGTGCCAGCAGCTTAGATCAGCCGGGGACAGCAGAGACCCAGTACTTC,CASSLDQPGTAETQYF
TRBD2,TRBV6-2/TRBV6-3,TRBJ2-1,TGTGCCAGCAGTAGGGATCACTTTGGGCCAGCGGGGTCAAGTCATGAGCAGTTCTTC,CASSRDHFGPAGSSHEQFF
TRBD1,TRBV6-5,TRBJ1-6,TGTGCCAGCAGCCCCCCGGGACAGGGTTATTCACCCCTCCACTTT,CASSPPGQGYSPLHF